A single sample is the source of the 5 T cell receptor beta chains below, sequenced in a study of cytomegalovirus exposure and HLA in healthy donors. Libraries were prepared by immunoSEQ multiplex PCR; TCRdb keeps only in-frame clonotypes and omits some of them. The sample includes about 220,000 clones, just over 90% seen only once; the top ten take approximately 0.99%. Sequencing input: PBMCs. The receptors stem from a woman in her late teens or twenties in good health and CMV-seronegative.

The V call is TRBV2, the J call TRBJ2-2, with D perhaps matching TRBD1 (6 bases). Trimming pared 4 bases from V and 4 bases from J, leaving 10 bases between. Germline V gene lookup returns CDR1 SNHLY and CDR2 FYNNEI. The CDR3 runs 14 residues. CDR3 in amino acids: CASSGTELTGELFF. The CDR3 bases are TGTGCCAGCAGTGGGACAGAACTCACCGGGGAGCTGTTTTTT.

The chain joins TRBV14 to TRBJ2-7, with TRBD2 matching over 14 bases. V lost 4 bases, J lost 6 bases, and 11 bases stayed unmatched. Looked up from germline, CDR1 is SGHDN and CDR2 is FVKESK. The CDR3 loop spans 17 amino acids. In nucleotides, the CDR3 is TGTGCCAGCAGCCGACGACTAGCGGGAGGGCCTTTAGTCGAGCAGTACTTC. Residues: CASSRRLAGGPLVEQYF.

The chain recombines TRBV30 with TRBJ2-7; D might be TRBD1 (6 bases). The CDR3 is 11 residues long. V was trimmed by 0 bases and J by 8 bases, leaving 8 bases between them. Germline lookup yields CDR1 GTSNPN and CDR2 SVGIG (reference sequence). CDR3 coding DNA: TGTGCCTGGAGTGTACAGGGACAGCAGTACTTC. This encodes CAWSVQGQQYF.

The chain recombines TRBV7-9 with TRBJ1-2, with D unclear. In germline, CDR1 is SEHNR, CDR2 FQNEAQ (reference sequence). The CDR3 runs to 14 residues. The V and J ends lost 2 bases and 8 bases respectively, with 15 bases between them. The chain's CDR3 is CASSLFFREMGYTF. CDR3 bases: TGTGCCAGCAGCTTATTCTTCCGGGAGATGGGCTACACCTTC.

CDR3 loop: CASSPDSYGYTF. CDR3 DNA: TGTGCCAGCAGTCCGGACAGCTATGGCTACACCTTC. V usage is TRBV6-6 and J usage is TRBJ1-2; D might be TRBD1 (6 bases). This CDR3 has 12 residues. Trimming stripped 5 bases from V and 4 bases from J, with 8 bases between. Germline lookup yields CDR1 MNHNY and CDR2 SVGAGI (reference sequence).